This T cell receptor (beta chain) was captured by sequencing in a study of low-dose radiotherapy and immunotherapy resistance in tumors. Across the study: Cohort 2 received 1 Gy per fraction every two weeks, totaling 13 Gy over 26 weeks. Treatment consisted of nivolumab 240 mg every two weeks and ipilimumab 1 mg/kg every six weeks, given intravenously to patients.

Both TCRalpha and TCRbeta chains were reverse transcribed with V-gene-specific primers. TCRs were put through approximately 21 PCR cycles of amplification with Phusion. A constant-region primer and the V-primer adapter served as the primer pair. TCRdb re-called the reads through MiXCR, storing one row per CDR3 protein. The sample consists of almost 40,000 distinct CDR3 sequences, roughly 30% of them appearing once. Time point defined: before trial treatment. Donors received a regimen that comprised nivolumab, ipilimumab, aspirin, low-dose cyclophosphamide and low-dose radiotherapy. This clonotype was counted ten times or more. Sample: PBMCs, taken before treatment. The source is a male donor with gallbladder cancer.

The chain's CDR3 is CASSQGGASNYGYTF. The CDR3 region has the DNA TGTGCCAGCAGCCAAGGGGGCGCCTCTAACTATGGCTACACCTTC. The genes are TRBV3-1 and TRBJ1-2; possible D gene TRBD1, 5 bases. The CDR3 totals 15 residues. Germline V gene data show CDR1 as LGHDT and CDR2 as YNNKEL (reference sequence). The V end lost 1 base, the J end lost 0 bases, and 9 bases lay between the germline ends.